This passage covers 17 T cell receptor beta chains from one sample sequenced in a study of PD-1 blockade in classical Hodgkin lymphoma. Autologous stem cell transplantation was followed by relapse in every patient, and brentuximab vedotin exposure varied. The assay was immunoSEQ multiplex PCR, and TCRdb's table has in-frame clones only and misses some. This sample has 95,000 to 120,000 clones, with 80% to 90% found just once. This sample comprised peripheral blood mononuclear cells (PBMCs), obtained before the second cycle of nivolumab. These TCRs come from a human donor with classical Hodgkin lymphoma.

This clone was detected once. The chain couples TRBV6-5 to TRBJ1-1; D is unresolved. Looked up from germline, CDR1 is MNHEY and CDR2 is SVGAGI. The CDR3 spans 15 residues. The V end was cut by 5 bases, the J end by 1 base, with 14 bases between. The CDR3 is CASSAPLGGNTEAFF. The CDR3 DNA reads TGTGCCAGCAGTGCGCCCTTAGGAGGGAACACTGAAGCTTTCTTT.

The J gene is TRBJ2-1, the V gene TRBV28; 8 positions agree with TRBD2. The V segment lost 4 bases and the J segment 2 bases; nucleotides outside the gene matches: 7. The CDR3 spans 16 residues. Germline lookup yields CDR1 MDHEN and CDR2 SYDVKM. CDR3 in DNA: TGTGCCAGCAGTTCCTCCGGGACTAGGGCCTACAATGAGCAGTTCTTC. It codes for CASSSSGTRAYNEQFF. The complete variable domain, with remaining parts taken from reference TRBV28 and TRBJ2-1, reads DVKVTQSSRYLVKRTGEKVFLECVQDMDHENMFWYRQDPGLGLRLIYFSYDVKMKEKGDIPEGYSVSREKKERFSLILESASTNQTSMYLCASSSSGTRAYNEQFFGPGTRLTVL.

This sequence joins TRBV5-6 and TRBJ1-2; tentative D call: TRBD1 (6 bases). CDR1 is SGHDT, CDR2 YYEEEE, per germline. This CDR3 comprises 14 residues. The V and J ends lost 2 bases and 7 bases respectively, with 15 bases between them. The CDR3 region is CASSLDRPGAGYTF. In DNA, the CDR3 is TGTGCCAGCAGCTTAGACAGGCCAGGGGCTGGCTACACCTTC.

The chain joins TRBV6-7 to TRBJ2-1; 9 nucleotides line up with TRBD2. TRBV6-7 has ORF status, its function being uncertain. Germline trimming cut 5 bases from V and 0 bases from J; bases unmatched to any gene: 5. CDR3 size: 16 residues. The CDR3 protein is CASSNSGSGSYNEQFF. In nucleotides, the CDR3 is TGTGCCAGCAGTAATAGCGGGAGTGGCTCCTACAATGAGCAGTTCTTC.

The chain couples TRBV7-9 to TRBJ1-5, with a weak D call TRBD1 (5 bases). CDR1 SEHNR and CDR2 FQNEAQ come from the germline V gene (reference sequence). V was shortened by 5 bases and J by 3 bases, with 14 bases between the two germline ends. The CDR3 has 15 amino acids. The CDR3 DNA reads as TGTGCCAGCAGCCCAAGAGGGGATTCCAATCAGCCCCAGCATTTT. It codes for CASSPRGDSNQPQHF.

About this clone: Different DNA sequences within this sample yield the same CDR3. V usage is TRBV5-1 and J usage is TRBJ1-1, with D possibly being TRBD1 (6 bases). With 4 bases removed from V and 7 bases from J, the gap between germline ends came to 14 bases. CDR1 is SGHRS and CDR2 is YFSETQ in the germline V gene. CDR3 length equals 13 residues. CDR3 loop: CASSITGRYEAFF. Written as DNA, the CDR3 is TGCGCCAGCAGCATCACAGGGAGATATGAAGCTTTCTTT.

J is TRBJ2-1 and V is TRBV5-1; weak D call: TRBD2 (5 bases). CDR3 size: 14 residues. Germline CDR1 and CDR2: SGHRS and YFSETQ. Trimming left V 0 bases short and J 5 bases short, with 9 bases between. The CDR3 nucleotides read TGCGCCAGCAGCTTGGCCGGAGGAAACAATGAGCAGTTCTTC. Translated: CASSLAGGNNEQFF. Drawing the rest from reference TRBV5-1 and TRBJ2-1, the complete variable domain is KAGVTQTPRYLIKTRGQQVTLSCSPISGHRSVSWYQQTPGQGLQFLFEYFSETQRNKGNFPGRFSGRQFSNSRSEMNVSTLELGDSALYLCASSLAGGNNEQFFGPGTRLTVL.

In this sample, this clone turned up once. The chain uses TRBV28 and TRBJ1-5, with D perhaps TRBD1 (6 bases). The length of the CDR3 is 15 residues. Germline CDR1 is MDHEN and CDR2 is SYDVKM. With 6 bases removed from V and 0 bases from J, the gap between germline ends came to 12 bases. CDR3: CASSADRFSNQPQHF. For the CDR3, the DNA is TGTGCCAGCAGCGCGGACAGATTTAGCAATCAGCCCCAGCATTTT.

The table lists this clone with a count of one. The rearrangement joins TRBV14 to TRBJ2-1; 7 bases map to TRBD2. With 1 base clipped from V and 1 base from J, the junction kept 1 base outside the gene matches. The CDR3 consists of 15 residues. The germline V gene has CDR1 SGHDN and CDR2 FVKESK. The chain's CDR3 is CASSQGGSSYNEQFF. For the CDR3, the DNA is TGTGCCAGCAGCCAAGGCGGGAGTTCCTACAATGAGCAGTTCTTC.

The chain uses TRBV27 and TRBJ1-2, with TRBD1 as a possible D gene (5 bases). The CDR3 length is 16 residues. CDR1 is MNHEY and CDR2 is SMNVEV in the germline V gene (reference sequence). V dropped 4 bases and J dropped 4 bases, with 19 bases sitting between them. The CDR3 protein is CASSSEGGVPSYGYTF. CDR3 sequence (DNA): TGTGCCAGCAGTTCTGAGGGAGGGGTCCCCTCCTATGGCTACACCTTC.

The chain employs TRBV6-6 and TRBJ1-2, with D hard to call. Germline V CDR1 and CDR2: MNHNY, SVGAGI (reference sequence). V was shortened by 2 bases and J by 2 bases, with 6 bases between the two germline ends. The CDR3 sequence is 13 residues long. The CDR3, as DNA: TGTGCCAGCAGTTACACCTCGAACTATGGCTACACCTTC. It specifies CASSYTSNYGYTF.

This chain connects TRBV21-1 to TRBJ2-2; whether TRBD1, the table's D call, matches the DNA was not checked. TRBV21-1 is a pseudogene locus. CDR3 size: 15 residues. Here the CDR3 DNA reads TGTGCCAGCAGCATAGGGGGAATGGGGACCGGGGAGCTGTTTTTT. The encoded protein is CASSIGGMGTGELFF.

The genes are TRBV27 and TRBJ2-7, with TRBD2 matching 8 bases. The CDR3 contains 14 residues. Germline CDR1 is MNHEY and CDR2 is SMNVEV (reference sequence). V lost 6 bases and J lost 4; bases outside the gene matches: 8. In nucleotides, the CDR3 is TGTGCCAGCAGCTCGGGGGGGTTTGGGTACGAGCAGTACTTC. Encoded protein: CASSSGGFGYEQYF.

V gene TRBV7-8 combines with J gene TRBJ2-1, with 9 bases lining up with TRBD1. The V and J ends lost 3 bases and 5 bases, in that order; junction bases with no gene match: 2. The CDR3 is 14 residues long. The germline CDR1 and CDR2 sequences are SGHVS and FQNEAQ. The CDR3 sequence is CASSFGTGHNEQFF. The CDR3 DNA follows: TGTGCCAGCAGCTTCGGGACAGGGCACAATGAGCAGTTCTTC.

This chain joins TRBV13 and TRBJ1-1; tentatively, D is TRBD1 (5 bases). CDR1 is PRHDT, CDR2 FYEKMQ, per germline (reference sequence). Trimming cost V 1 base and J 4 bases, with 10 bases left between them. CDR3 length: 14 amino acids. CDR3 DNA sequence: TGTGCCAGCAGCTTAGAGGGCAGGGCCACTGAAGCTTTCTTT. It translates to CASSLEGRATEAFF.

The chain joins TRBV14 to TRBJ1-1; possible D gene TRBD1, 5 bases. Trimming removed 2 bases from V and 1 base from J, with 11 bases in between. This CDR3 spans 15 amino acids. Per the germline V gene, CDR1 is SGHDN and CDR2 is FVKESK. The CDR3 spells CASSQMGPSNTEAFF. The CDR3 DNA reads TGTGCCAGCAGCCAAATGGGGCCATCGAACACTGAAGCTTTCTTT.

V is TRBV11-2 and J is TRBJ2-7, with 11 nucleotides matching TRBD2. Losses at the gene ends were 5 bases for V and 4 bases for J; bases not matched to a gene: 10. Germline loops: CDR1 SGHAT, CDR2 FQNNGV. The CDR3 is 16 amino acids. The CDR3 DNA sequence: TGTGCCAGCAGCCCCCTCAGGGCTAGCGGGAGGTACGAGCAGTACTTC. It translates to CASSPLRASGRYEQYF. Full variable domain (outside the CDR3, taken from reference TRBV11-2 and TRBJ2-7): EAGVAQSPRYKIIEKRQSVAFWCNPISGHATLYWYQQILGQGPKLLIQFQNNGVVDDSQLPKDRFSAERLKGVDSTLKIQPAKLEDSAVYLCASSPLRASGRYEQYFGPGTRLTVT.